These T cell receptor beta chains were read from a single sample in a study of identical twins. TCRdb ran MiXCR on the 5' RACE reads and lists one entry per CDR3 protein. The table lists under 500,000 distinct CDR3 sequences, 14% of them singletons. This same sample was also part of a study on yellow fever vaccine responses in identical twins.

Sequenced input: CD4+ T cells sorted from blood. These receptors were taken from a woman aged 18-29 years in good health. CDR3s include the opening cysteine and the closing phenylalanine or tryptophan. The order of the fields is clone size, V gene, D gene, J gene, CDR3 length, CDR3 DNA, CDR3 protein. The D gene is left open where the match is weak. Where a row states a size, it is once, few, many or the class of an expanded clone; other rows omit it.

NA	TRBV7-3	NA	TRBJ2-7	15	TGTGCCAGCAGCCCGGAACCGGGACTGTCATACGAGCAGTACTTC	CASSPEPGLSYEQYF
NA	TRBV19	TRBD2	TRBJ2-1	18	TGTGCCAGTAGTGACACAGGGGGCAGACTAGCGGGAGGGACGTACCAGTTCTTC	CASSDTGGRLAGGTYQFF
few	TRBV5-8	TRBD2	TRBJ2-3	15	TGTGCCAGCAGCTTGTTGGAACTAGCGGCAGATACGCAGTATTTT	CASSLLELAADTQYF
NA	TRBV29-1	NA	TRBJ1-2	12	TGCAGCGTGGTAGCCGGAGAGTATGGCTACACCTTC	CSVVAGEYGYTF
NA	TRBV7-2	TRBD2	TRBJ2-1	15	TGTGCCAGCAGCTACACTAGCGGGGCCTACAATGAGCAGTTCTTC	CASSYTSGAYNEQFF
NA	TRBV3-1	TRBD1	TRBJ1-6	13	TGTGCCAGCAGCTCCGACAGGGCATCACCCCTCCACTTT	CASSSDRASPLHF
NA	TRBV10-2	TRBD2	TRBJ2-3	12	TGCGCCAGCAGTGTCCCGGGGGGGACGCAGTATTTT	CASSVPGGTQYF
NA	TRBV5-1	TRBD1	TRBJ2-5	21	TGCGCCAGCAGCATTCCATCTAGGACAGGGACAACTACAGTCCCACAAGAGACCCAGTACTTC	CASSIPSRTGTTTVPQETQYF
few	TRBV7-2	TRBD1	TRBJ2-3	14	TGTGCCAGCAGCTTAACCGGGACAGTAGATACGCAGTATTTT	CASSLTGTVDTQYF
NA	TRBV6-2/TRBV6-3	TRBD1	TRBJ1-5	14	TGTGCCAGTGACAGGGGGTATAGCAATCAGCCCCAGCATTTT	CASDRGYSNQPQHF
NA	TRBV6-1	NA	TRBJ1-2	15	TGTGCCAGCAGCCTTGATTCGACGGGCCACTATGGCTACACCTTC	CASSLDSTGHYGYTF
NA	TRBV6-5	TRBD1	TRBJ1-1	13	TGTGCCAGCAGTTGGAAAGGGGACAGTGAAGCTTTCTTT	CASSWKGDSEAFF
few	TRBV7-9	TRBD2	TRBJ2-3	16	TGTGCCAGCAGCCGACTAGCGACAAGGGATCCAGATACGCAGTATTTT	CASSRLATRDPDTQYF
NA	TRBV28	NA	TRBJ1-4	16	TGTGCCAGCAGCCGGGCGGGGGAGAGACATAATGAAAAACTGTTTTTT	CASSRAGERHNEKLFF
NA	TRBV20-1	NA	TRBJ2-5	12	TGCAGTGCCCCCAGGGAAGGAGAGACCCAGTACTTC	CSAPREGETQYF
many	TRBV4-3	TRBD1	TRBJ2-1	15	TGCGCCAGCAGCCACCTCGGGACAGGGAACAATGAGCAGTTCTTC	CASSHLGTGNNEQFF
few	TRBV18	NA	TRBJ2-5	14	TGTGCCAGCTCACCGGGGCGCGTTGAGGAGACCCAGTACTTC	CASSPGRVEETQYF
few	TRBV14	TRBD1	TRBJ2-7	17	TGTGCCAGCAGCCAAGAAAAAAATCCGGGACAGGGGACCGAGCAGTACTTC	CASSQEKNPGQGTEQYF
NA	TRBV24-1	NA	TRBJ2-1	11	TGTGCCACCAGTGGGGGCAATGAGCAGTTCTTC	CATSGGNEQFF
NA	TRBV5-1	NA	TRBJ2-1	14	TGCGCCAGCAGCTTAGGCCGGGCCGCAAATGAGCAGTTCTTC	CASSLGRAANEQFF
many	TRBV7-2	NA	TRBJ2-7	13	TGTGCCAGCAGCTTTGGTGAGGTCTACGAGCAGTACTTC	CASSFGEVYEQYF
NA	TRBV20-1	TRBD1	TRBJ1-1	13	TGCAGTGCTAGAGGGACAGGGAACACTGAAGCTTTCTTT	CSARGTGNTEAFF
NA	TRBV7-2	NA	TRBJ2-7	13	TGTGCCAGCAGCTTTGACAGGTACTACGAGCAGTACTTC	CASSFDRYYEQYF
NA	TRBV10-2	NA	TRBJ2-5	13	TGCGCCAGCAGGGACAGAGTCCAAGAGACCCAGTACTTC	CASRDRVQETQYF
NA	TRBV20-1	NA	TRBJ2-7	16	TGCAGTGCTAGCCCTAAAGGGGCGGACCCCCACTACGAGCAGTACTTC	CSASPKGADPHYEQYF
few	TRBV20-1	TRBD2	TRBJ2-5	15	TGCAGTGCTCCTGATTCGACTAGCGGACAAGAGACCCAGTACTTC	CSAPDSTSGQETQYF
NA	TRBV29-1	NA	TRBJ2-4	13	TGCAGCGTTGTAGAGATAGCCAAAAACATTCAGTACTTC	CSVVEIAKNIQYF
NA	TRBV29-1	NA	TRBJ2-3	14	TGCAGCGTTGAAAGGACACAAAGCACAGATACGCAGTATTTT	CSVERTQSTDTQYF
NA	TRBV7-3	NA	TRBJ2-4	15	TGTGCCAGCAGTGAACAGGGATTGGCCAAAAACATTCAGTACTTC	CASSEQGLAKNIQYF
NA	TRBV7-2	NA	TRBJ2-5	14	TGTGCCAGCAGCATGACGAGGGCGGTGGAGACCCAGTACTTC	CASSMTRAVETQYF
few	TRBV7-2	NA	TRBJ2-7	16	TGTGCCAGCAGCTTAGATACCAGCGGGTTCATTTCCGAGCAGTACTTC	CASSLDTSGFISEQYF
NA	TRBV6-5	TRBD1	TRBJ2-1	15	TGTGCCAGCAGTTACTCGGGGGCAGGGGGCCTTGAGCAGTTCTTC	CASSYSGAGGLEQFF
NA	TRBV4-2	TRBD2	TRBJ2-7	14	TGTGCCAGCAGCATAGCGGGGGACTCCTACGAGCAGTACTTC	CASSIAGDSYEQYF
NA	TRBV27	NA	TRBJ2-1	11	TGTGCCAGCCGTAGGAACAATGAGCAGTTCTTC	CASRRNNEQFF
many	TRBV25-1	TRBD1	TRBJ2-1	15	TGTGCCAGCAGTGATCTGGCAGGGGGCTACAATGAGCAGTTCTTC	CASSDLAGGYNEQFF
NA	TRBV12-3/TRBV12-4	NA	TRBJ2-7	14	TGTGCCAGCAGTCCCGACATAGACTCCTACGAGCAGTACTTC	CASSPDIDSYEQYF
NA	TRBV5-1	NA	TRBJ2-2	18	TGCGCCAGCAGCTCAGGCCTGGGACACTTCGCGAACACCGGGGAGCTGTTTTTT	CASSSGLGHFANTGELFF
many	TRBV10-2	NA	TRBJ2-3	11	TGCGCCAGCAGTTCTCTTGTAACGCAGTATTTT	CASSSLVTQYF
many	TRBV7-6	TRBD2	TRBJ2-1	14	TGTGCCAGCAGCTTAGGGCTAGCGGTCAATGAGCAGTTCTTC	CASSLGLAVNEQFF
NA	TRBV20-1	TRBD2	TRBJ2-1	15	TGCAGTGCTAGAGTTGGTCTAGCGGGGTTCAATGAGCAGTTCTTC	CSARVGLAGFNEQFF
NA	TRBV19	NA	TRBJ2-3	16	TGTGCCAGTAGTCGGGGGCGAGCTTCTAGCACAGATACGCAGTATTTT	CASSRGRASSTDTQYF
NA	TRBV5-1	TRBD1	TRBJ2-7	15	TGCGCCAGCAGACGGGCAGGGGGCGAATCCTACGAGCAGTACTTC	CASRRAGGESYEQYF
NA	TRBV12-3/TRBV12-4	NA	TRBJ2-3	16	TGTGCCAGCAGTTTCCCGGGGGCTGCGCCCACAGATACGCAGTATTTT	CASSFPGAAPTDTQYF
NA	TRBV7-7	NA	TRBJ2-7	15	TGTGCTAGCAGCCCAAACACTGGTCCCTACGGGGAGCAGTACTTC	CASSPNTGPYGEQYF
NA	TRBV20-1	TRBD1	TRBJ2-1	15	TGCAGTGCTAGAGATGCAGGGGGCGCCCCTAGTGAGCAGTTCTTC	CSARDAGGAPSEQFF
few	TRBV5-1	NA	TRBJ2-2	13	TGCGCCAGCAGCTTCGTTGACACCGGGGAGCTGTTTTTT	CASSFVDTGELFF
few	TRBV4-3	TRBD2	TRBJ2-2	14	TGCGCCAGCAGCCAAGATTGGGGGGGCGGGGAGCTGTTTTTT	CASSQDWGGGELFF
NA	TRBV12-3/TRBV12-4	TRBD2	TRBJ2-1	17	TGTACCATCAGTTTATGGGGTCTAGCGGGACTCTACAATGAGCAGTTCTTC	CTISLWGLAGLYNEQFF
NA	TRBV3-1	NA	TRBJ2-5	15	TGTGCCACCAGCCAAGAGGGGCGAGGGCCAGAGACCCAGTACTTC	CATSQEGRGPETQYF
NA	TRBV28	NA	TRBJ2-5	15	TGTGCCAGCTCCCCCCTCGGAGGGGACCAAGAGACCCAGTACTTC	CASSPLGGDQETQYF
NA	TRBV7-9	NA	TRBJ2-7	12	TGTGCCACCGTGGGGGTAGGGCTCGAGCAGTACTTC	CATVGVGLEQYF
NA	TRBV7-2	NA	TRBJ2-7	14	TGTGCCAGCAGCTTAGGGGCAGGGTTGCGCGAGCAGTACTTC	CASSLGAGLREQYF
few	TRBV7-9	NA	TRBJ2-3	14	TGTGCCAGCAGCTTAGGTGTTGTCACAGATACGCAGTATTTT	CASSLGVVTDTQYF
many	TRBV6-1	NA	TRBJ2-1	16	TGTGCCAGCACTAGGATTAGGCAGGGGAAGGGGAATGAGCAGTTCTTC	CASTRIRQGKGNEQFF